These T cell receptor beta chains were read from a single sample in a study of blood T cell repertoires in COVID-19. TCRdb keeps only in-frame clones here, not all; method: immunoSEQ multiplex PCR. The sample shows 150,000 to 200,000 clones, approximately 86% of them seen only once. Sequencing was performed on peripheral blood. These receptors came from a man aged 50 or older with active or convalescent COVID-19. Both conserved end residues are part of each CDR3. The order of the fields is clone size, D gene, J gene, V gene, CDR3 protein, CDR3 DNA. D genes are given only for firm matches. For some rows the clone size is stated as once, few or many, or as a class when expanded; others skip it.

abundance: NA
d_gene: TRBD1
j_gene: TRBJ1-4
v_gene: TRBV27
CDR3aa: CASSLSGGFEKLFF
CDR3nt: TGTGCCAGCAGTTTGTCAGGGGGCTTTGAAAAACTGTTTTTT

abundance: NA
d_gene: NA
j_gene: TRBJ1-5
v_gene: TRBV28
CDR3aa: CASTPSVASWQPQHF
CDR3nt: TGTGCCAGCACCCCAAGCGTGGCCTCCTGGCAGCCCCAGCATTTT

abundance: NA
d_gene: TRBD1
j_gene: TRBJ2-3
v_gene: TRBV5-1
CDR3aa: CASSLEDRVTDTQYF
CDR3nt: TGCGCCAGCAGCTTGGAGGACAGGGTCACAGATACGCAGTATTTT

abundance: once
d_gene: NA
j_gene: TRBJ2-5
v_gene: TRBV10-2
CDR3aa: CASSAQQETQYF
CDR3nt: TGCGCCAGCAGTGCGCAGCAAGAGACCCAGTACTTC

abundance: NA
d_gene: TRBD2
j_gene: TRBJ2-5
v_gene: TRBV24-1
CDR3aa: CATSDQAGRETQYF
CDR3nt: TGTGCCACCAGTGACCAAGCGGGGCGGGAGACCCAGTACTTC

abundance: NA
d_gene: NA
j_gene: TRBJ2-7
v_gene: TRBV10-3
CDR3aa: CAISEPPVDTAYEQYF
CDR3nt: TGTGCCATCAGTGAGCCCCCCGTGGACACTGCCTACGAGCAGTACTTC

abundance: NA
d_gene: TRBD1
j_gene: TRBJ1-5
v_gene: TRBV6-7
CDR3aa: CAEGTGRRKPQHF
CDR3nt: TGTGCCGAAGGGACAGGGAGGAGGAAGCCCCAGCATTTT

abundance: NA
d_gene: TRBD2
j_gene: TRBJ2-5
v_gene: TRBV14
CDR3aa: CASSQGSGGARETQYF
CDR3nt: TGTGCCAGCAGCCAAGGAAGCGGGGGGGCCCGGGAGACCCAGTACTTC

abundance: NA
d_gene: NA
j_gene: TRBJ1-2
v_gene: TRBV10-3
CDR3aa: CATENSNYGYTF
CDR3nt: TGTGCCACCGAAAACTCTAACTATGGCTACACCTTC

abundance: NA
d_gene: NA
j_gene: TRBJ1-1
v_gene: TRBV7-3
CDR3aa: CASSLVVDSEAFF
CDR3nt: TGTGCCAGCAGCTTAGTTGTAGACAGTGAAGCTTTCTTT

abundance: NA
d_gene: NA
j_gene: TRBJ1-6
v_gene: TRBV30
CDR3aa: CAWRPGSYNSPLHF
CDR3nt: TGTGCCTGGAGGCCGGGCTCCTATAATTCACCCCTCCACTTT

abundance: NA
d_gene: TRBD1
j_gene: TRBJ1-5
v_gene: TRBV4-3
CDR3aa: CASSQDRGDRGHPQPQHF
CDR3nt: TGCGCCAGCAGCCAAGATAGGGGGGACAGGGGGCATCCTCAGCCCCAGCATTTT

abundance: NA
d_gene: TRBD1
j_gene: TRBJ1-6
v_gene: TRBV19
CDR3aa: CATDDRGGSPLHF
CDR3nt: TGTGCCACTGACGACAGGGGAGGATCACCCCTCCACTTT

abundance: once
d_gene: NA
j_gene: TRBJ2-3
v_gene: TRBV9
CDR3aa: CASSVGQGKDTQYF
CDR3nt: TGTGCCAGCAGCGTAGGTCAGGGGAAAGATACGCAGTATTTT

abundance: NA
d_gene: NA
j_gene: TRBJ1-2
v_gene: TRBV5-1
CDR3aa: CASSDPGVGGYTF
CDR3nt: TGCGCCAGCAGCGACCCGGGGGTAGGTGGCTACACCTTC

abundance: NA
d_gene: NA
j_gene: TRBJ2-3
v_gene: TRBV12-3/TRBV12-4
CDR3aa: CASSLSAADTQYF
CDR3nt: TGTGCCAGCAGCCTTAGCGCGGCAGATACGCAGTATTTT

abundance: NA
d_gene: NA
j_gene: TRBJ1-6
v_gene: TRBV5-1
CDR3aa: CASSLDRVDSPLHF
CDR3nt: TGCGCCAGCAGCTTGGATCGGGTCGATTCACCCCTCCACTTT

abundance: NA
d_gene: TRBD1
j_gene: TRBJ1-6
v_gene: TRBV19
CDR3aa: CASSPDREDSPLHF
CDR3nt: TGTGCCAGTAGTCCGGACAGGGAGGATTCACCCCTCCACTTT

abundance: once
d_gene: NA
j_gene: TRBJ1-4
v_gene: TRBV6-5
CDR3aa: CASSYSGGGVGEKLFF
CDR3nt: TGTGCCAGCAGTTACTCGGGGGGAGGGGTTGGTGAAAAACTGTTTTTT

abundance: NA
d_gene: TRBD2
j_gene: TRBJ2-5
v_gene: TRBV2
CDR3aa: CASEGTSGKETQYF
CDR3nt: TGTGCCAGCGAAGGGACTAGCGGGAAGGAGACCCAGTACTTC

abundance: few
d_gene: TRBD2
j_gene: TRBJ2-3
v_gene: TRBV5-1
CDR3aa: CASSWAGREGDTQYF
CDR3nt: TGCGCCAGCAGTTGGGCAGGGAGGGAAGGGGATACGCAGTATTTT

abundance: NA
d_gene: TRBD1
j_gene: TRBJ2-1
v_gene: TRBV7-3
CDR3aa: CASSFTDRGDEQFF
CDR3nt: TGTGCCAGCAGTTTTACGGACAGGGGCGATGAGCAGTTCTTC

abundance: NA
d_gene: TRBD1
j_gene: TRBJ1-5
v_gene: TRBV7-9
CDR3aa: CASSPAPTGGGNQPQHF
CDR3nt: TGTGCCAGCAGCCCGGCCCCAACAGGGGGTGGCAATCAGCCCCAGCATTTT

abundance: NA
d_gene: TRBD2
j_gene: TRBJ2-3
v_gene: TRBV5-4
CDR3aa: CASSLLAGGVDTQYF
CDR3nt: TGTGCCAGCAGCTTACTAGCGGGGGGGGTAGATACGCAGTATTTT

abundance: NA
d_gene: NA
j_gene: TRBJ1-5
v_gene: TRBV6-6
CDR3aa: CASSYYTGSNQPQHF
CDR3nt: TGTGCCAGCAGTTACTATACAGGGAGCAATCAGCCCCAGCATTTT

abundance: NA
d_gene: NA
j_gene: TRBJ2-3
v_gene: TRBV7-9
CDR3aa: CASSFKSGSTDTQYF
CDR3nt: TGTGCCAGCAGCTTTAAAAGCGGTAGCACAGATACGCAGTATTTT

abundance: NA
d_gene: NA
j_gene: TRBJ2-1
v_gene: TRBV30
CDR3aa: CAWSASLNEQFF
CDR3nt: TGTGCCTGGAGTGCTAGTCTCAATGAGCAGTTCTTC

abundance: NA
d_gene: TRBD1
j_gene: TRBJ2-5
v_gene: TRBV3-1/TRBV3-2
CDR3aa: CASSPSTGTGQETQYF
CDR3nt: TGTGCCAGCAGCCCGTCTACCGGGACAGGCCAAGAGACCCAGTACTTC

abundance: NA
d_gene: NA
j_gene: TRBJ1-2
v_gene: TRBV9
CDR3aa: CASSGSSGHYGYTF
CDR3nt: TGTGCCAGCAGCGGTTCGTCAGGCCACTATGGCTACACCTTC

abundance: NA
d_gene: NA
j_gene: TRBJ1-1
v_gene: TRBV6-5
CDR3aa: CASSYSGSNTEAFF
CDR3nt: TGTGCCAGCAGTTACTCGGGCAGTAACACTGAAGCTTTCTTT

abundance: NA
d_gene: TRBD1
j_gene: TRBJ1-1
v_gene: TRBV18
CDR3aa: CASSPTRQGGSSAEAFF
CDR3nt: TGTGCCAGCTCACCGACGAGACAGGGTGGTTCGTCAGCTGAAGCTTTCTTT

abundance: NA
d_gene: NA
j_gene: TRBJ2-3
v_gene: TRBV24-1
CDR3aa: CATSEGTRTDTQYF
CDR3nt: TGTGCCACCAGTGAGGGGACTCGCACAGATACGCAGTATTTT

abundance: NA
d_gene: TRBD1
j_gene: TRBJ2-3
v_gene: TRBV3-1/TRBV3-2
CDR3aa: CASSLGTGVTDTQYF
CDR3nt: TGTGCCAGCAGTTTAGGGACAGGGGTAACAGATACGCAGTATTTT

abundance: NA
d_gene: TRBD1
j_gene: TRBJ1-6
v_gene: TRBV19
CDR3aa: CASSMGQGFYNSPLHF
CDR3nt: TGTGCCAGTAGTATGGGACAGGGATTTTATAATTCACCCCTCCACTTT

abundance: NA
d_gene: NA
j_gene: TRBJ2-1
v_gene: TRBV6-5
CDR3aa: CASNPSSYNEQFF
CDR3nt: TGTGCCAGCAACCCGAGCTCCTACAATGAGCAGTTCTTC

abundance: once
d_gene: NA
j_gene: TRBJ2-1
v_gene: TRBV4-1
CDR3aa: CASSQGLGWGDNEQFF
CDR3nt: TGCGCCAGCAGCCAAGGTCTCGGGTGGGGGGACAATGAGCAGTTCTTC

abundance: NA
d_gene: TRBD1
j_gene: TRBJ1-3
v_gene: TRBV18
CDR3aa: CASSQSGTGAGNTIYF
CDR3nt: TGTGCCAGCTCACAATCTGGGACAGGGGCAGGAAACACCATATATTTT

abundance: few
d_gene: TRBD2
j_gene: TRBJ2-1
v_gene: TRBV3-1/TRBV3-2
CDR3aa: CASSHGTSNEQFF
CDR3nt: TGTGCCAGCAGCCACGGGACTAGCAATGAGCAGTTCTTC

abundance: NA
d_gene: NA
j_gene: TRBJ2-1
v_gene: TRBV5-6
CDR3aa: CASSLQGKTYNEQFF
CDR3nt: TGTGCCAGCAGCTTGCAGGGCAAAACCTACAATGAGCAGTTCTTC

abundance: NA
d_gene: NA
j_gene: TRBJ2-1
v_gene: TRBV24-1
CDR3aa: CATSDPRPDSYNEQFF
CDR3nt: TGTGCCACCAGTGACCCACGTCCGGACAGCTACAATGAGCAGTTCTTC

abundance: NA
d_gene: TRBD2
j_gene: TRBJ2-2
v_gene: TRBV5-1
CDR3aa: CASSLEGLPNTGELFF
CDR3nt: TGCGCCAGCAGCTTGGAGGGACTACCCAACACCGGGGAGCTGTTTTTT

abundance: NA
d_gene: TRBD1
j_gene: TRBJ1-6
v_gene: TRBV6-5
CDR3aa: CASSRDRARNSPLHF
CDR3nt: TGTGCCAGCAGTCGGGACAGGGCGAGAAATTCACCCCTCCACTTT

abundance: NA
d_gene: NA
j_gene: TRBJ1-5
v_gene: TRBV3-1/TRBV3-2
CDR3aa: CASSQGTSGSNQPQHF
CDR3nt: TGTGCCAGCAGCCAAGGGACTTCCGGTAGCAATCAGCCCCAGCATTTT

abundance: NA
d_gene: TRBD1
j_gene: TRBJ2-7
v_gene: TRBV28
CDR3aa: CASSGIGQGDYEQYF
CDR3nt: TGTGCCAGCAGTGGCATTGGACAGGGGGACTACGAGCAGTACTTC

abundance: NA
d_gene: NA
j_gene: TRBJ2-7
v_gene: TRBV7-3
CDR3aa: CASSREGPEGQYF
CDR3nt: TGTGCCAGCAGCCGTGAGGGCCCCGAGGGGCAGTACTTC